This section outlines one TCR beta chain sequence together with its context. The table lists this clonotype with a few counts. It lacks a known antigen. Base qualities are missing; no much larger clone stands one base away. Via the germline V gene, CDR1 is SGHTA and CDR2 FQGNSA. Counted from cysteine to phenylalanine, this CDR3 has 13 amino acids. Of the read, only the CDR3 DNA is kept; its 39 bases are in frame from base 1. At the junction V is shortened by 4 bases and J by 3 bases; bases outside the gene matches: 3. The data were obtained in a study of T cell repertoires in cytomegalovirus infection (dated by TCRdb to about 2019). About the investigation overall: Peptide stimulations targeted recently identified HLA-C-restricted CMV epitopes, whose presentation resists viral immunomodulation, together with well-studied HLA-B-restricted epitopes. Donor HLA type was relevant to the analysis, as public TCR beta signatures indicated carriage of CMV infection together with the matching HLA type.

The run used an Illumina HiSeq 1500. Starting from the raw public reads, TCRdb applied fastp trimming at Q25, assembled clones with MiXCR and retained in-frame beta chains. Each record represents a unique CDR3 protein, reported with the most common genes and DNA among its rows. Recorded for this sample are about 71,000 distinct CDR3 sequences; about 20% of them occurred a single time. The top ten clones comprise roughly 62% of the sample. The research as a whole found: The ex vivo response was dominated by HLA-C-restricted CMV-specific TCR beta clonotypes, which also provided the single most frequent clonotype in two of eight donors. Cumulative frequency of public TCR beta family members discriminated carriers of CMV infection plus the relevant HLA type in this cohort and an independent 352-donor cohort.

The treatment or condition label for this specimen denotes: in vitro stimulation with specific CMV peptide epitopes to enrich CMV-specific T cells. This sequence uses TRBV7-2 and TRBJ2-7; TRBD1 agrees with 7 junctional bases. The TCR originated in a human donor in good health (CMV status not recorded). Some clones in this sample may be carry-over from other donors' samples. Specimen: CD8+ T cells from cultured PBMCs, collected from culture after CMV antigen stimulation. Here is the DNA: TGTGCCAGCAGCTCAACAGGGGTCTACGAGCAGTACTTC. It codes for CASSSTGVYEQYF.